These 14 T cell receptor beta chains were sequenced from one sample in a study of monozygotic twins with inflammatory bowel disease. TCRdb re-called the 5' RACE reads and shows each CDR3 protein once, DNA omitted. This sample's clone table lists around 99,000 distinct CDR3 sequences. Sequenced: blood. The receptors here all came from a human donor with ulcerative colitis or Crohn's disease, or a healthy co-twin of an affected twin (not recorded which).

The V call is TRBV5-1, the J call TRBJ2-7; as DNA is missing, the TRBD2 call by TCRdb cannot be tested. CDR1 and CDR2 (germline): SGHRS, YFSETQ. The CDR3 consists of 14 residues. The chain's CDR3 is CASRELAGPYEQYF.

V is TRBV12-3 or TRBV12-4 and J is TRBJ2-1; TCRdb picks TRBD2, but there is no DNA to check that call. The length of the CDR3 is 16 residues. The CDR3 protein is CASSAGRAFSYNEQFF.

V usage is TRBV28 and J usage is TRBJ1-5; the D call of TRBD1 rests on TCRdb alone, since no DNA is present to check it. Germline V CDR1 and CDR2: MDHEN, SYDVKM. CDR3 size: 14 residues. CDR3 amino acids: CASSEDPLSQPQHF.

The chain has TRBV28 and TRBJ2-1; as DNA is missing, the TRBD2 call by TCRdb cannot be tested. The CDR3 contains 13 residues. Germline assignment: CDR1 MDHEN and CDR2 SYDVKM. CDR3: CASSISGDNEQFF.

The gene calls are TRBV12-3 or TRBV12-4 and TRBJ1-5; TCRdb outputs TRBD1, but without DNA this stays unchecked. The CDR3 contains 15 residues. CDR3 loop: CASSPGAGRNQPQHF.

V is TRBV6-1 and J is TRBJ2-1; the TCRdb call, TRBD2, lacks DNA for checking. The CDR3 covers 14 residues. Germline V gene data show CDR1 as MNHNS and CDR2 as SASEGT. CDR3 region: CASGASIWGNEQFF.

The chain combines TRBV3-1 with TRBJ2-1; the D gene TCRdb calls, TRBD1, cannot be checked with no DNA. Germline CDR1 reads LGHDT; CDR2 reads YNNKEL (reference sequence). This CDR3 region has 14 residues. The CDR3 sequence is CASSRPWRGNEQFF.

The rearrangement links TRBV2 to TRBJ2-5; TCRdb outputs TRBD2, but without DNA this stays unchecked. Germline CDR1 and CDR2: SNHLY and FYNNEI. CDR3 length equals 15 residues. CDR3 residues: CASVEGQGVRETQYF.

The V call is TRBV5-5, the J call TRBJ2-7; with no DNA, the TCRdb D assignment of TRBD2 cannot be verified. This CDR3 has 15 residues. Germline CDR1 and CDR2: SGHKS and YYEKEE (reference sequence). The CDR3 sequence: CASSSLSGGSYEQYF.

This chain uses TRBV5-6 with TRBJ2-2. The CDR3 sequence is 12 residues long. From germline, CDR1 is SGHDT and CDR2 YYEEEE. Here the CDR3 reads CASSFVPGELFF.

The gene calls are TRBV4-3 and TRBJ1-4. The CDR3 is 17 residues long. CDR1 LGHNA and CDR2 YSLEER come from the germline V gene. CDR3 region: CASSQGPGSGSNEKLFF.

The CDR3 reads CASSYSVLEGVYEQYF. The chain uses TRBV6-5 and TRBJ2-7. The CDR3 has 16 amino acids. Germline CDR1 MNHEY, CDR2 SVGAGI.

The chain has TRBV11-2 and TRBJ2-5; TCRdb's D call of TRBD1 is untestable without DNA. Germline CDR1 reads SGHAT; CDR2 reads FQNNGV. The CDR3 has 13 amino acids. The CDR3 reads CASSGGSGETQYF.

The CDR3 here is CASSLWQLDEQYF. This chain connects TRBV12-3 or TRBV12-4 to TRBJ2-7. The CDR3 length is 13 residues.